The 20 T cell receptor beta chains below come from one sample, sequenced in a study of OX40 agonist ivuxolimab in advanced cancers. The protocol was immunoSEQ multiplex PCR, while the TCRdb copy is restricted to in-frame clones and leaves out a portion. This sample yields roughly 80,000 clones, of which around 93% are seen a single time; about 0.34% belongs to the top ten. The sample was CD4+ or CD8+ T cells sorted from blood, taken in a trial of the OX40 agonist ivuxolimab. These receptor sequences come from an adult with an advanced solid tumor such as melanoma, head and neck, liver or kidney cancer.

The chain is built from TRBV2 and TRBJ1-2; 7 nucleotides align to TRBD1. With 4 bases clipped from V and 3 bases from J, the junction kept 8 bases outside the gene matches. This CDR3 has 15 amino acids. The V gene's germline CDR1 is SNHLY and CDR2 FYNNEI. CDR3 bases: TGTGCCAGCAGTGCGCTAGAAGGGGGCTACTATGGCTACACCTTC. Translated: CASSALEGGYYGYTF.

The rearrangement links TRBV10-1 to TRBJ2-3; perhaps TRBD2 as D (5 bases). There are 13 residues in the CDR3. Trimming cost V 6 bases and J 2 bases, with 9 bases left between them. Looked up from germline, CDR1 is WNHNN and CDR2 is SYGVQD (reference sequence). The CDR3, as DNA: TGCGCCAGCAGCCGGGATTTCACAGATACGCAGTATTTT. Amino acids: CASSRDFTDTQYF.

A single count supports this clone. This chain connects TRBV7-2 to TRBJ2-2; D is ambiguous. The CDR3 covers 17 residues. V lost 0 bases, J lost 2 bases, and 13 bases lay in between. In germline, CDR1 is SGHTA, CDR2 FQGNSA. As DNA, the CDR3 is TGTGCCAGCAGCTTAGCGGGTCTTCAGATCAACACCGGGGAGCTGTTTTTT. Its translation is CASSLAGLQINTGELFF.

The CDR3 bases are TGTGCCAGCAGTGATAAAGCCCCCAGGTGGACTGAAGCTTTCTTT. Translation gives CASSDKAPRWTEAFF. V usage is TRBV6-1 and J usage is TRBJ1-1; D uncertain. This CDR3 contains 15 residues. Germline CDR1 is MNHNS and CDR2 is SASEGT. The germline V and J ends were trimmed by 3 bases and 5 bases, with 16 bases remaining between them.

This clone appeared a single time. The chain uses TRBV28 and TRBJ2-7, with a weak D call TRBD1 (6 bases). In germline, CDR1 is MDHEN, CDR2 SYDVKM. The CDR3 length is 15 residues. Trimming took off 6 bases at V and 3 bases at J, with 18 bases between the two ends. Written as DNA, the CDR3 is TGTGCCAGCAGGCCGAGTTTCGGCAGGGGCTACGAGCAGTACTTC. It specifies CASRPSFGRGYEQYF.

The CDR3 nucleotides are TGCGCCAGCAGCTTGACCGGACAGGGCGGGACTGAAGCTTTCTTT. Protein product: CASSLTGQGGTEAFF. V is TRBV5-1 and J is TRBJ1-1; 8 bases agree with TRBD1. The J segment lost 5 bases and the V segment lost 1 base, leaving 7 bases of the junction unmatched. Germline CDR1 reads SGHRS; CDR2 reads YFSETQ. The CDR3 covers 15 residues.

The genes are TRBV28 and TRBJ2-1; 16 bases agree with TRBD2. Trimming removed 1 base from V and 15 bases from J; junction bases left unmatched: 6. Per germline, CDR1 MDHEN and CDR2 SYDVKM. This CDR3 region has 15 residues. CDR3 coding DNA: TGTGCCAGCAGTTTATCGGCGGGGACTAGCGGGAGGGGGTTCTTC. Its translation: CASSLSAGTSGRGFF.

The V gene is TRBV28, the J gene TRBJ2-2; 11 positions match TRBD2. After removal of 3 bases from V and 5 bases from J, the junction contained 5 bases not matched to a gene. From germline, CDR1 is MDHEN and CDR2 SYDVKM. The CDR3 loop spans 16 amino acids. The CDR3 here is CASSLYSSGGTGELFF. In DNA, the CDR3 is TGTGCCAGCAGTTTGTATTCTAGCGGGGGGACCGGGGAGCTGTTTTTT.

This rearrangement joins TRBV18 to TRBJ2-7, with D perhaps matching TRBD1 (6 bases). Germline V gives CDR1 KGHSH, CDR2 LQKENI. The ends were cut back, 2 bases at V and 2 bases at J, with 19 bases in the middle. This CDR3 has 17 residues. Here the CDR3 reads CASSPTIEQGRTYEQYF. CDR3 coding DNA: TGTGCCAGCTCACCAACTATTGAACAGGGTCGAACCTACGAGCAGTACTTC.

This chain connects TRBV5-6 to TRBJ2-3; either TRBD1 or TRBD2 may fit D (6 bases each). The length of the CDR3 is 16 residues. CDR1 and CDR2 (germline): SGHDT, YYEEEE. V was shortened by 0 bases and J by 8 bases, with 19 bases between the two germline ends. CDR3 residues: CASSLAGGAGGGTQYF. As DNA, the CDR3 is TGTGCCAGCAGCTTGGCTGGCGGAGCTGGAGGGGGTACGCAGTATTTT.

The gene calls are TRBV7-2 and TRBJ2-2; D uncertain. The germline V gene encodes CDR1 SGHTA and CDR2 FQGNSA. The V gene lost 4 bases and the J gene lost 3 bases, with 6 bases spanning the gap. This CDR3 region has 13 residues. In DNA form, the CDR3 reads TGTGCCAGCAGCTCCCGGGACACCGGGGAGCTGTTTTTT. Its protein is CASSSRDTGELFF.

In this sample, this clone turned up once. The chain recombines TRBV6-1 with TRBJ1-1, with a possible D match to TRBD1 (6 bases). CDR1 is MNHNS, CDR2 SASEGT, per germline. Trimming cost V 4 bases and J 7 bases, with 25 bases left between them. CDR3 size: 17 residues. The CDR3 sequence: CASSVSGGASRRGEAFF. CDR3 in DNA: TGTGCCAGCAGTGTCTCCGGGGGGGCATCGAGGCGGGGTGAAGCTTTCTTT.

In DNA form, the CDR3 reads TGTGCCAGCAGCTCAACCGGGATGCTGACCTACGAGCAGTACTTC. Its translation: CASSSTGMLTYEQYF. This chain connects TRBV7-9 to TRBJ2-5; maybe TRBD2 (5 bases). Matching the DNA end better, TRBJ2-7 makes the J call doubtful. This CDR3 has 15 amino acids. CDR1 and CDR2 from the germline V gene are SEHNR and FQNEAQ (reference sequence).

The chain couples TRBV7-9 to TRBJ1-2; D possibly corresponds to TRBD1 (6 bases). The CDR3 runs 14 residues. Germline assignment: CDR1 SEHNR and CDR2 FQNEAQ (reference sequence). Trimming shortened V by 5 bases and J by 3 bases, and 13 bases separated the two germline ends. The CDR3 is CASSPGGGDYGYTF. The DNA for the CDR3 is TGTGCCAGCAGCCCGGGCGGGGGCGACTATGGCTACACCTTC.

The chain links TRBV10-3 to TRBJ2-3, with unresolved D. This CDR3 is built from 12 residues. The germline CDR1 and CDR2 sequences are ENHRY and SYGVKD. V lost 6 bases, J lost 6 bases, and 10 bases lay in between. In nucleotides, the CDR3 is TGTGCCATCAGCCCACAGAGCGATACGCAGTATTTT. Amino acids: CAISPQSDTQYF.

The chain has TRBV28 and TRBJ1-2; D not certain. Germline V gene lookup returns CDR1 MDHEN and CDR2 SYDVKM. This CDR3 comprises 9 residues. The DNA of the CDR3 is TGTAGAAGGAACTATGGCTACACCTTC. Translation: CRRNYGYTF.

V is TRBV2 and J is TRBJ1-4; a possible D gene is TRBD1 (6 bases). The V gene lost 7 bases and the J gene lost 7 bases, with 19 bases spanning the gap. CDR1 is SNHLY and CDR2 is FYNNEI in the germline V gene. This CDR3 is built from 15 residues. The CDR3 sequence: CASTYTGPRAEKLFF. For the CDR3, the DNA is TGTGCCAGCACCTACACAGGGCCCCGGGCTGAAAAACTGTTTTTT.

This clone appeared once. V usage is TRBV7-6 and J usage is TRBJ2-5; D is unresolved. Germline V gene sequence: CDR1 SGHVS, CDR2 FNYEAQ. The V end lost 2 bases, the J end lost 0 bases, and 4 bases lay between the germline ends. The CDR3 contains 13 residues. The CDR3 is CASSLLNQETQYF. CDR3 in DNA: TGTGCCAGCAGCTTACTCAACCAAGAGACCCAGTACTTC.

The V gene is TRBV2, the J gene TRBJ2-7; 11 positions match TRBD1. This CDR3 comprises 15 residues. CDR1 SNHLY and CDR2 FYNNEI come from the germline V gene. Unmatched junction bases numbered 7, after V lost 5 bases and J lost 4 bases. The DNA of the CDR3 is TGTGCCAGCAGTCCAACCGGGACAGGGGGGTACGAGCAGTACTTC. Residues: CASSPTGTGGYEQYF.

CDR3 in DNA: TGTGCCACCAGCAGGGATACAGGGAGCGAGCAGTACTTC. It encodes CATSRDTGSEQYF. The V gene is TRBV15, the J gene TRBJ2-7; maybe TRBD1 (6 bases). The V end was cut by 3 bases, the J end by 6 bases, with 12 bases between. The CDR3 has 13 amino acids. Germline V CDR1 and CDR2: LNHNV, YYDKDF (reference sequence).